This TCR beta chain was captured by sequencing in a study of shared clonotypes between healthy human individuals. Study-wide points: The study found roughly 5% of naive CD4 clonotypes shared across four donors.

Negatively enriched CD4+ T cells were divided by CD45RA into naive and memory. Germline values: CDR1 DFQATT, CDR2 SNEGSKA (reference sequence). The CDR3 is 11 residues long. With 5 bases removed from V and 7 bases from J, the gap between germline ends came to 11 bases. Authors' analysis steps: ImmunoSEQ yielded junction-only sequences lacking quality scores, so filtering differed. Only in-frame clones appear in the TCRdb table, and some are missing; sequencing was by immunoSEQ multiplex PCR. V, J and clone size are taken as reported in that table, and D and trimming were inferred from the DNA itself. In the table there are some 2.4 million clones, approximately 93% of which are singletons. Points on this clone: Antigen: not known.

Sequencing was done on a sample of naive CD4+ T cells from PBMCs. This sample's subset: CD45RA+ positively selected. This clonotype was obtained from a man aged 18 to 29 in good health. Some clones in this sample may be carry-over from other donors' samples. The rearrangement links TRBV20-1 to TRBJ1-1; D might be TRBD1 (6 bases). CDR3 DNA sequence: TGCAGTGCTTTCGGGGGCGGTGAAGCTTTCTTT. Translated: CSAFGGGEAFF.